This TCR beta chain was sequenced in a study of PD-1 blockade in classical Hodgkin lymphoma (dated by TCRdb to about 2020). Study-wide context: Nivolumab dosing was 3 mg/kg intravenously every 2 weeks, continuing until either disease progression or unacceptable toxicity. The study used TCR beta sequencing and CyTOF to define a peripheral blood immune signature of response to PD-1 blockade in classical Hodgkin lymphoma.

The cysteine opens and the phenylalanine closes a CDR3 of 13 amino acids. Left in the record is the CDR3 DNA by itself, 39 bases read in frame from the first base. CDR1 and CDR2 were assigned from the germline V gene as MDHEN and SYDVKM. Clipping removes 7 bases from V and 8 bases from J, with 9 as the unmatched junction base count. On this clone itself: There is no known antigen for this receptor. No much larger clone is present one base from it, and per-base qualities are unavailable.

Here is what the overall study found, with its caveats: The study was restricted to a single clinical trial cohort, and the causes of repertoire differences, possibly disease activity or prior therapy, were left undefined. Patients starting nivolumab less than 1 year after ASCT had lower diversity and were excluded from later analyses to avoid confounding by immune reconstitution. Baseline TCR diversity was reported to be lower in newly diagnosed patients than in healthy donors and to be lower still in relapsed/refractory patients. Among trial patients, those achieving complete response had baseline diversity similar to that of newly diagnosed patients, while diversity was significantly lower in partial responders and progressors. A significant rise by C4D1 was seen in CD4+ but not CD8+ TCR diversity (p=0.0027 vs p=0.16), with the rise being most apparent in complete responders (p=0.02).

Genomic DNA was extracted with the Qiagen DNeasy kit from unsorted PBMCs and from negatively selected CD4+ and CD8+ fractions. Using primers that anneal to V and J segments, immunoSEQ multiplex PCR amplified the TCR beta CDR3 regions. A synthetic immune receptor repertoire was used to minimize amplification bias, and remaining bias was computationally removed after sequencing. In the original analysis: Custom Python scripts were used to quantify repertoire diversity as the Shannon entropy index. Unsorted, CD4+ and CD8+ repertoires were analyzed separately, except in combined analyses where CD4+ and CD8+ sequences were merged in silico. A clone was considered expanded if an increase in frequency of at least 2-fold after treatment relative to C1D1 was found, and a pseudocount of 0.5 was applied to clones undetected at baseline. Clones with 0 or 1 copy at C1D1 were classified as singleton clones, and clones with 2 or more copies were classified as non-singleton clones. Clones expanded in unsorted samples were assigned a CD4+, CD8+ or unknown annotation through matching of protein sequences in sorted samples from the same patient. Wilcoxon tests on paired samples were used to test changes in diversity from C1D1 to C4D1. Held by TCRdb, this immuneACCESS table contains in-frame sequences only and omits some clones. Under half of the omission traces to an unresolved V gene where checked; the cause of the rest is unknown. For V, J and clone size, that table is used; D and trimming come from the DNA. This sample comprises roughly 60,000 clones, roughly nine tenths of them detected only once. 10% of the sample lies in the top ten.

In light of the paper, this sample's time point label describes: cycle 4 day 1 (C4D1), after less than 7 weeks of nivolumab. Relapse after autologous stem cell transplantation had occurred in all trial patients, and cohorts A, B and C were distinguished by prior brentuximab vedotin exposure. The trial cohort was composed of about 53 patients with relapsed/refractory classical Hodgkin lymphoma, for whom complete response, partial response or progressive disease was recorded as best overall response. Single-agent nivolumab was administered to trial patients in the multi-cohort phase II CheckMate 205 trial. An independent review committee assessed best overall response by applying the 2007 International Working Group response criteria. Trial PBMCs were collected immediately before nivolumab initiation (C1D1) and during therapy at cycle 2 day 1 and cycle 4 day 1. After peripheral blood was drawn into 8 mL Vacutainer Cell Preparation Tubes, PBMCs were isolated by centrifugation and then cryopreserved.

The sample was peripheral blood mononuclear cells (PBMCs), taken before the fourth cycle of nivolumab. The sequence derives from a human donor with classical Hodgkin lymphoma. The rearrangement joined TRBV28 to TRBJ1-2; TRBD1 aligns with 8 central bases. The bases are TGTGCCAGCACCGAGGACAGGGTGTACGGCTACACCTTC. It translates to CASTEDRVYGYTF.